This T cell receptor (beta chain) comes out of a study of blood T cell repertoires in COVID-19. Study context: The study drew acute and convalescent COVID-19 samples from the United States, Italy and Spain. The cDNA or gDNA used as material had been derived from T cells, B-cell-depleted T cells, or PBMCs.

After removal of 1 base from V and 4 bases from J, the junction contained 2 bases not matched to a gene. Germline-derived CDR1 and CDR2 are SGHVS and FQNEAQ. The CDR3 covers 14 residues. This clone occurred once. In the original processing: Nucleated cell counts were estimated from reference gene primer amplification. Profiling relied on immunoSEQ multiplex PCR, and the TCRdb table lists in-frame clones only, not all of them. The D gene and trimming were derived from the DNA, and the V and J assignments and clone size from that table. The sample yields approximately 300,000 clones, more than 80% seen once.

This TCR came from a man between 18 and 35 years old who had recovered from COVID-19. This chain connects TRBV7-8 to TRBJ1-1; 8 bases align to TRBD1. Sequencing was carried out using peripheral blood. CDR3 sequence (DNA): TGTGCCAGCAGCTTAGTACAGGGGGGCACTGAAGCTTTCTTT. It translates to CASSLVQGGTEAFF.